This T cell receptor beta chain was identified during a study of shared clonotypes between healthy human individuals. Regarding the study as a whole: The sharing of approximately 4.6% of naive CD4 clonotypes was seen across a few donors. All-four-donor shared clonotypes had higher generation probabilities than non-shared clonotypes did.

Approximately 200 ng DNA, tens of thousands of T cell genomes, went into each sorted-subset replicate PCR. Profiling relied on immunoSEQ multiplex PCR, and the TCRdb table lists in-frame clones only, not all of them. The table includes 950,000 to 1,100,000 clones, under 80% detected once. Healthy and HIV-negative, the adult donors had no recent acute infections or vaccinations. Trimming cost V 7 bases and J 6 bases, with 15 bases left between them. Germline V gene sequence: CDR1 ENHRY, CDR2 SYGVKD. This CDR3 has 14 amino acids. A note on this clone: Its antigen is undetermined.

The sequence was collected from a young man in good health. The chain combines TRBV10-3 with TRBJ2-2, with D perhaps TRBD1 (5 bases). The sample consisted of memory CD4+ T cells sorted from blood. The subset is: CD45RA-negative fraction. Here the CDR3 reads CAIKKQGEAGELFF. CDR3 in DNA: TGTGCCATCAAAAAGCAGGGCGAGGCCGGGGAGCTGTTTTTT.